This T cell receptor beta chain was captured by sequencing in a study of vaccination effects on CD4 cells after COVID-19. A note on this clone: As yet, its antigen is unknown.

The CDR3 has 16 amino acids. Per germline, CDR1 SGHDN and CDR2 FVKESK. V was pared by 0 bases and J by 6 bases, with 10 bases of the junction left unmatched. Using immunoSEQ multiplex PCR, the repertoire was profiled, and TCRdb retains in-frame clones only, with some absent. The table includes about 24,000 clones, over 75% detected once. Sequencing in the ViraFEST assay came after antigen-specific CD4+ T cells had been expanded with viral peptide pools, which were used to stimulate PBMC. The culture ran for roughly ten days before CD4+ T cells were isolated. The vaccine given was either BNT162b2 or mRNA-1273, in two doses. Wells containing two million PBMC each were cultured with about 9.4 IU/ml IL-2 and approximately 10 ug/ml peptides.

V usage is TRBV14 and J usage is TRBJ1-1; 7 positions agree with TRBD1. This sequence originates from a human donor who received a COVID-19 vaccine. The sample consisted of CD4+ T cells from PBMCs cultured with HCoV-NL63 spike peptides, taken after COVID-19 vaccination. This chain's CDR3 is CASSQEIVGQGAEAFF. The CDR3 coding sequence is TGTGCCAGCAGCCAAGAAATCGTTGGGCAGGGGGCTGAAGCTTTCTTT.